The 16 T cell receptor beta chains listed next were all sequenced from one sample in a study of CD8 T cells in ankylosing spondylitis. MiXCR, applied by TCRdb to the 5' RACE reads, yields one record per CDR3 protein. The table shows roughly 260,000 distinct CDR3 sequences, with 20% occurring only once. Sequenced material: blood, either unsorted or a sorted T cell fraction (not recorded which). The receptors were sampled from a male donor with ankylosing spondylitis or in good health (not recorded which).

The table lists this clonotype with a few counts. The gene calls are TRBV20-1 and TRBJ2-4; D is unclear. Germline CDR1 reads DFQATT; CDR2 reads SNEGSKA (reference sequence). Trimming left V 3 bases short and J 8 bases short, with 11 bases between. The CDR3 loop spans 12 amino acids. This chain's CDR3 is CSASPGTDIQYF. CDR3 coding DNA: TGCAGTGCTAGCCCCGGTACGGACATTCAGTACTTC.

The CDR3 spells CASSPGREYDGYTF. DNA for the CDR3: TGCGCCAGCAGCCCCGGTAGGGAGTATGATGGCTACACCTTC. This chain uses TRBV5-1 with TRBJ1-2; D unclear. The CDR3 extends over 14 amino acids. Trimming stripped 4 bases from V and 6 bases from J, with 16 bases between. Germline V CDR1 and CDR2: SGHRS, YFSETQ.

This clonotype occurred many times. The chain has TRBV6-5 and TRBJ2-7; D possibly uses TRBD1 or TRBD2 (5 bases each). Deletions cut 3 bases from V and 6 bases from J, with 6 bases between. This CDR3 contains 11 residues. Germline-derived CDR1 and CDR2 are MNHEY and SVGAGI. Here the CDR3 DNA reads TGTGCCAGCAGTTATGGGGGCGAGCAGTACGTC. Translated, it gives CASSYGGEQYV.

V is TRBV7-8 and J is TRBJ2-3, with no clear D. CDR3 size: 13 residues. The germline V gene has CDR1 SGHVS and CDR2 FQNEAQ. Trimming took 5 bases from V and 4 from J, leaving 10 bases between them. CDR3 nucleotide sequence: TGTGCCAGCAGCACACGGGCTTCAGATACGCAGTATTTT. This encodes CASSTRASDTQYF.

This clonotype was detected many times. The chain couples TRBV12-3 or TRBV12-4 to TRBJ1-1; TRBD1 might be the D (6 bases). CDR3 length: 13 residues. Trimming removed 6 bases at V and 1 base at J, with 9 bases between. The DNA of the CDR3 is TGTGCCAGCAGACCGGGACAGAACACTGAAGCTTTCTTT. Amino acids: CASRPGQNTEAFF.

The V call is TRBV6-1, the J call TRBJ1-5; D remains ambiguous. Germline-derived CDR1 and CDR2 are MNHNS and SASEGT. V was clipped by 8 bases and J by 3 bases, with 14 bases between them. The CDR3 spans 14 residues. The CDR3 DNA reads TGTGCCAGCGCCCAGGACTGGAACAATCAGCCCCAGCATTTT. It yields the protein CASAQDWNNQPQHF.

The chain couples TRBV10-2 to TRBJ2-1; TRBD2 matches 9 bases. The length of the CDR3 is 15 residues. Germline V gives CDR1 WSHSY, CDR2 SAAADI. V trimming: 0 bases; J trimming: 12 bases; junction bases outside the gene matches: 9. DNA for the CDR3: TGCGCCAGCAGTGAGTCCGCGACTAGCGGAGTGCCGCAGTTCTTC. It specifies CASSESATSGVPQFF.

The V call is TRBV5-4, the J call TRBJ2-3; 7 bases map to TRBD2. In germline, CDR1 is SGHNT, CDR2 YYREEE (reference sequence). This CDR3 is 14 amino acids long. The V segment lost 4 bases and the J segment 0 bases; nucleotides outside the gene matches: 2. CDR3: CASSHSGSTDTQYF. DNA of the CDR3: TGTGCCAGCAGCCATAGCGGGAGCACAGATACGCAGTATTTT.

There are a few counts of this clonotype. The CDR3 coding sequence is TGCGCCAGCAGCTTGGTATCTGTCAACCGCCAAAGAGCCGTGAACACTGAAGCTTTCTTT. Protein: CASSLVSVNRQRAVNTEAFF. The chain carries TRBV5-1 and TRBJ1-1, with D uncertain. Germline V gives CDR1 SGHRS, CDR2 YFSETQ. CDR3 length equals 20 residues. V lost 0 bases and J lost 0, with 24 bases in between.

The V call is TRBV3-1, the J call TRBJ1-2, with D possibly TRBD1 on 5 matching bases. Looked up from germline, CDR1 is LGHDT and CDR2 is YNNKEL (reference sequence). Trimming shortened V by 0 bases and J by 0 bases, and 20 bases separated the two germline ends. The CDR3 contains 19 residues. The CDR3 reads CASSQDGPGRLRANYGYTF. Here the CDR3 DNA reads TGTGCCAGCAGCCAAGATGGCCCAGGGAGGCTTCGTGCTAACTATGGCTACACCTTC.

This chain links TRBV29-1 with TRBJ2-1; 10 bases are shared with TRBD2. Germline V lookup: CDR1 SQVTM, CDR2 ANQGSEA. The length of the CDR3 is 14 residues. The V segment lost 5 bases and the J segment 5 bases; nucleotides outside the gene matches: 6. The CDR3 region is CSVTRLAGNNEQFF. In DNA form, the CDR3 reads TGCAGCGTTACCAGACTAGCGGGCAACAATGAGCAGTTCTTC.

CDR3 DNA sequence: TGCAGTGCTAGAGATATAGGACAGGGGGGTGAGACCCAGTACTTC. Its protein product is CSARDIGQGGETQYF. V usage is TRBV20-1 and J usage is TRBJ2-5; 10 nucleotides match TRBD1. This CDR3 is built from 15 residues. Germline trimming cut 0 bases from V and 5 bases from J; bases unmatched to any gene: 6. Per germline, CDR1 DFQATT and CDR2 SNEGSKA (reference sequence).

This clonotype was counted a few times. The rearrangement joins TRBV12-3 or TRBV12-4 to TRBJ2-5; D is unresolved. This CDR3 is 14 amino acids long. The ends were cut back, 3 bases at V and 0 bases at J, with 8 bases in the middle. The chain's CDR3 is CASSFWQDQETQYF. The DNA for the CDR3 is TGTGCCAGCAGTTTCTGGCAGGACCAAGAGACCCAGTACTTC.

This clonotype came up a few times. The rearrangement uses TRBV6-1 and TRBJ2-6, with a weak D call TRBD1 (6 bases). V lost 4 bases and J 0 bases, leaving 19 bases between the germline ends. Germline values: CDR1 MNHNS, CDR2 SASEGT. The CDR3 has 19 amino acids. CDR3 region: CASSGRASDRLSGANVLTF. The CDR3 bases are TGTGCCAGCAGTGGCAGAGCTTCGGACAGACTCTCTGGGGCCAACGTCCTGACTTTC.

On this clonotype itself: One junction end does not reproduce the germline sequence, and a read error may be involved. The chain carries TRBV20-1 and TRBJ2-2, with D perhaps TRBD2 (5 bases). This CDR3 region has 14 residues. The germline V gene encodes CDR1 DFQATT and CDR2 SNEGSKA (reference sequence). The chain's CDR3 is CSARDRRSPGERFF. CDR3 nucleotides: TGCAGTGCTAGAGATCGGCGCTCTCCCGGGGAGCGGTTTTTT.

CDR3 sequence reads: CASNPTGSNTEAFF. The CDR3 coding sequence is TGTGCCAGCAACCCGACAGGGTCGAACACTGAAGCTTTCTTT. The chain uses TRBV12-3 or TRBV12-4 and TRBJ1-1; 7 bases are shared with TRBD1. J was trimmed by 1 base and V by 7 bases; bases with no gene match: 6. This CDR3 is built from 14 residues.